The next 14 T cell receptor beta chains were all read from a single sample in a study of OX40 agonist ivuxolimab in advanced cancers. Libraries were prepared by immunoSEQ multiplex PCR; TCRdb keeps only in-frame clonotypes and omits some of them. The table lists tens of thousands of clones, 80% to 95% of them singletons. Sequenced here: CD4+ or CD8+ T cells sorted from blood, sampled in a trial of the OX40 agonist ivuxolimab. All receptors derive from an adult with an advanced solid tumor such as melanoma, head and neck, liver or kidney cancer.

V usage is TRBV6-1 and J usage is TRBJ2-3; D possibly matches TRBD1 or TRBD2 (5 bases each). The CDR3 is 11 residues long. Trimming stripped 5 bases from V and 12 bases from J, with 12 bases between. Germline V gene data show CDR1 as MNHNS and CDR2 as SASEGT. The chain's CDR3 is CASSTPGTQYF. The CDR3 coding sequence is TGTGCCAGCAGTACTCCAGGGACCCAGTATTTT.

The J gene is TRBJ2-1, the V gene TRBV28, with D hard to call. CDR1 and CDR2 (germline): MDHEN, SYDVKM. Trimming cost V 2 bases and J 9 bases, with 14 bases left between them. The CDR3 consists of 14 residues. The CDR3 sequence is CASSLTAVQSEQFF. CDR3 DNA sequence: TGTGCCAGCAGTTTAACGGCGGTGCAAAGTGAGCAGTTCTTC.

The chain employs TRBV7-2 and TRBJ1-5; no clear D. Trimming removed 4 bases at V and 5 bases at J, with 12 bases between. CDR1 is SGHTA and CDR2 is FQGNSA in the germline V gene. CDR3 length equals 14 residues. CDR3 nucleotide sequence: TGTGCCAGCAGCTGGACTGGGTCGGATCAGCCCCAGCATTTT. Translating gives CASSWTGSDQPQHF.

The V gene is TRBV5-1, the J gene TRBJ2-1, with 10 nucleotides matching TRBD2. Unmatched junction bases numbered 8, after V lost 0 bases and J lost 14 bases. This CDR3 spans 14 amino acids. Germline V lookup: CDR1 SGHRS, CDR2 YFSETQ. This CDR3 reads CASSLAASGSEEFF. The DNA for the CDR3 is TGCGCCAGCAGCTTGGCCGCTAGCGGGAGCGAGGAGTTCTTC.

V is TRBV27 and J is TRBJ1-1, with 8 nucleotides matching TRBD1. CDR3 length: 17 residues. From germline, CDR1 is MNHEY and CDR2 SMNVEV (reference sequence). J was trimmed by 0 bases and V by 2 bases; bases with no gene match: 8. The CDR3 region has the DNA TGTGCCAGCAGTTTAAGGCCCCGGACAGGGATGAACACTGAAGCTTTCTTT. Its protein is CASSLRPRTGMNTEAFF.

J is TRBJ1-1 and V is TRBV5-1; TRBD1 aligns across 8 bases. Germline assignment: CDR1 SGHRS and CDR2 YFSETQ. The J segment lost 6 bases and the V segment lost 2 bases, leaving 0 bases of the junction unmatched. This CDR3 region has 12 residues. CDR3 protein: CASSLQGAEAFF. In DNA, the CDR3 is TGCGCCAGCAGCTTACAGGGGGCTGAAGCTTTCTTT.

This chain uses TRBV6-4 with TRBJ2-2; D is unresolved. Germline CDR1 MRHNA, CDR2 SNTAGT. The V gene lost 2 bases and the J gene lost 1 base, with 8 bases spanning the gap. There are 15 residues in the CDR3. For the CDR3, the DNA is TGTGCCAGCAGTGACGAATGGGGGAACACCGGGGAGCTGTTTTTT. Its translation: CASSDEWGNTGELFF.

The table lists this clone with a count of one. The J gene is TRBJ2-4, the V gene TRBV7-9; no reliable D call. The V gene's germline CDR1 is SEHNR and CDR2 FQNEAQ (reference sequence). V lost 0 bases to trimming and J lost 0 bases, with 3 bases between them. The CDR3 covers 14 residues. The CDR3 protein is CASSLALAKNIQYF. CDR3 bases: TGTGCCAGCAGCTTAGCACTAGCCAAAAACATTCAGTACTTC.

The chain is built from TRBV7-9 and TRBJ2-3, with 10 bases that match TRBD2. The germline gives CDR1 SEHNR, CDR2 FQNEAQ (reference sequence). V was clipped by 6 bases and J by 0 bases; unmatched bases: 6. This CDR3 region has 16 residues. Here the CDR3 DNA reads TGTGCCAGCAGTAACGGACTAGCGGCTAGCACAGATACGCAGTATTTT. It specifies CASSNGLAASTDTQYF.

J is TRBJ2-1 and V is TRBV7-3, with 7 bases that match TRBD2. The CDR3 length is 14 residues. V lost 2 bases to trimming and J lost 6 bases; unmatched junction nucleotides: 4. Germline CDR1 is SGHTA and CDR2 is FQGTGA. The CDR3 nucleotides are TGTGCCAGCAGCTTAGGTGGGAGGGCCAATGAGCAGTTCTTC. It encodes CASSLGGRANEQFF.

The chain is built from TRBV9 and TRBJ2-1; 13 nucleotides align to TRBD2. V shed 3 bases and J 1 base; nucleotides not matched to a gene: 4. Germline assignment: CDR1 SGDLS and CDR2 YYNGEE. The CDR3 runs 17 residues. The CDR3 sequence is CASSDGLAGVSYNEQFF. CDR3 in DNA: TGTGCCAGCAGCGACGGACTAGCGGGAGTGTCCTACAATGAGCAGTTCTTC.

The chain uses TRBV10-3 and TRBJ2-5; D gene unclear. The V and J ends lost 4 bases and 3 bases respectively, with 9 bases between them. The length of the CDR3 is 13 residues. Germline V gene lookup returns CDR1 ENHRY and CDR2 SYGVKD. CDR3 nucleotides: TGTGCCATCAGTGCCCAGCCTAAAGAGACCCAGTACTTC. Its translation is CAISAQPKETQYF.

The CDR3 reads CAWSPGGRSSYEQYF. The CDR3 DNA reads as TGTGCCTGGAGTCCTGGAGGCCGAAGCTCCTACGAGCAGTACTTC. V is TRBV30 and J is TRBJ2-7; possibly TRBD2 for D (5 bases). Trimming took 2 bases from V and 0 from J, leaving 14 bases between them. This CDR3 region has 15 residues. Germline lookup yields CDR1 GTSNPN and CDR2 SVGIG (reference sequence).

The chain links TRBV19 to TRBJ1-2; D may be TRBD1 (5 bases). Looked up from germline, CDR1 is LNHDA and CDR2 is SQIVND (reference sequence). The CDR3 runs to 13 residues. The V and J ends lost 5 bases and 4 bases respectively, with 11 bases between them. The CDR3 reads CASSDDSFYGYTF. The CDR3 coding sequence is TGTGCCAGTAGTGACGACAGTTTCTATGGCTACACCTTC.